This section outlines one TCR beta chain sequence together with its context. CDR3 length equals 15 residues. The germline CDR1 and CDR2 sequences are SGHVS and FQNEAQ. V was cut by 0 bases and J by 3 bases, with 12 bases left in between. The sample belongs to a study of cytomegalovirus exposure and HLA in healthy donors. The PCR employed 60 Vbeta primers together with 13 Jbeta primers. In the authors' workflow: Later reanalysis found 80 million or so unique TCR beta chains, about 10 million of them shared. The repertoire was sequenced with immunoSEQ multiplex PCR; TCRdb's copy has only in-frame clones and lacks some. V and J calls and clone size are those listed in that table; D and trimming were worked out from the DNA. Of roughly 140,000 clones in the sample, more than 75% were seen once.

V is TRBV7-8 and J is TRBJ2-7; D remains ambiguous. Material: PBMCs. The TCR was taken from a woman aged 18-29 years in good health and CMV-seronegative. CDR3 in amino acids: CASSLAEHAFYEQYF. For the CDR3, the DNA is TGTGCCAGCAGCTTAGCCGAACACGCTTTCTACGAGCAGTACTTC.